Listed below are T cell receptor beta chains from one sample, sequenced in a study of blood T cell repertoires in COVID-19. The data were produced by immunoSEQ multiplex PCR, yet TCRdb's version contains in-frame clones alone and is incomplete. The sample yields 200,000 to 300,000 clones, about 88% seen once. The source material was peripheral blood. Receptors originate from a woman in her 70s with active or convalescent COVID-19. The CDR3 runs from the conserved cysteine through the conserved F or W. The D gene is left open where the match is weak. Not every row has a clone size; where given, it reads once, few, many or a size class.

V gene: TRBV6-1
J gene: TRBJ2-1
CDR3 length: 15
clone size: -
D gene: -
CDR3 protein: CASSERQVTYNEQFF
CDR3 DNA: TGTGCCAGCAGTGAAAGACAGGTGACCTACAATGAGCAGTTCTTC

V gene: TRBV7-9
J gene: TRBJ1-2
CDR3 length: 12
clone size: -
D gene: TRBD1
CDR3 protein: CASSLQGDGYTF
CDR3 DNA: TGTGCCAGCAGCTTACAGGGGGATGGCTACACCTTC

V gene: TRBV5-3
J gene: TRBJ1-6
CDR3 length: 13
clone size: -
D gene: TRBD1
CDR3 protein: CARRFRGRKPLHF
CDR3 DNA: TGTGCCAGAAGGTTCAGGGGGCGCAAACCCCTCCACTTT

V gene: TRBV5-6
J gene: TRBJ2-2
CDR3 length: 14
clone size: -
D gene: -
CDR3 protein: CASSFRDGTGELFF
CDR3 DNA: TGTGCCAGCAGCTTTCGGGATGGAACCGGGGAGCTGTTTTTT

V gene: TRBV25-1
J gene: TRBJ1-5
CDR3 length: 11
clone size: -
D gene: -
CDR3 protein: CASSDATVQHF
CDR3 DNA: TGTGCCAGCAGTGACGCGACAGTGCAGCATTTT

V gene: TRBV6-5
J gene: TRBJ1-6
CDR3 length: 14
clone size: -
D gene: -
CDR3 protein: CATQGDSYNSPLHF
CDR3 DNA: TGTGCCACCCAAGGAGATTCTTATAATTCACCCCTCCACTTT

V gene: TRBV6-5
J gene: TRBJ1-1
CDR3 length: 15
clone size: -
D gene: TRBD1
CDR3 protein: CASSIGQGMDTEAFF
CDR3 DNA: TGTGCCAGCAGTATTGGACAGGGGATGGACACTGAAGCTTTCTTT

V gene: TRBV5-1
J gene: TRBJ2-2
CDR3 length: 15
clone size: once
D gene: -
CDR3 protein: CASSSANRESGELFF
CDR3 DNA: TGCGCCAGCAGCTCGGCAAACAGGGAATCCGGGGAGCTGTTTTTT

V gene: TRBV7-6
J gene: TRBJ2-3
CDR3 length: 17
clone size: -
D gene: -
CDR3 protein: CASSLGSGASTTDTQYF
CDR3 DNA: TGTGCCAGCAGCTTAGGTTCGGGTGCCAGCACCACAGATACGCAGTATTTT

V gene: TRBV6-5
J gene: TRBJ1-2
CDR3 length: 14
clone size: -
D gene: TRBD1
CDR3 protein: CASSFGQGGSGYTF
CDR3 DNA: TGTGCCAGCAGTTTCGGACAGGGTGGTTCTGGCTACACCTTC

V gene: TRBV21-1
J gene: TRBJ1-3
CDR3 length: 11
clone size: -
D gene: -
CDR3 protein: CASLAGNTIYF
CDR3 DNA: TGTGCCAGCTTAGCTGGAAACACCATATATTTT

V gene: TRBV11-3
J gene: TRBJ1-1
CDR3 length: 16
clone size: once
D gene: TRBD1
CDR3 protein: CASSSSEGAVNTEAFF
CDR3 DNA: TGTGCCAGCAGCTCCAGTGAGGGGGCTGTGAACACTGAAGCTTTCTTT

V gene: TRBV11-2
J gene: TRBJ1-6
CDR3 length: 15
clone size: once
D gene: TRBD1
CDR3 protein: CASSPRDRDNSPLHF
CDR3 DNA: TGTGCCAGCAGCCCCCGGGACAGAGATAATTCACCCCTCCACTTT

V gene: TRBV10-3
J gene: TRBJ1-1
CDR3 length: 14
clone size: -
D gene: -
CDR3 protein: CAISVGGVNTEAFF
CDR3 DNA: TGTGCCATCAGTGTAGGGGGAGTTAACACTGAAGCTTTCTTT

V gene: TRBV5-5
J gene: TRBJ1-2
CDR3 length: 15
clone size: -
D gene: -
CDR3 protein: CASSLDGEKGYGYTF
CDR3 DNA: TGTGCCAGCAGCTTGGACGGGGAGAAGGGCTATGGCTACACCTTC

V gene: TRBV6-5
J gene: TRBJ1-1
CDR3 length: 12
clone size: -
D gene: -
CDR3 protein: CASSSPSTEAFF
CDR3 DNA: TGTGCCAGCAGCTCCCCCTCTACCGAAGCTTTCTTT

V gene: TRBV2
J gene: TRBJ1-1
CDR3 length: 15
clone size: -
D gene: -
CDR3 protein: CASSEARGRNTEAFF
CDR3 DNA: TGTGCCAGCAGTGAAGCAAGGGGGAGGAACACTGAAGCTTTCTTT

V gene: TRBV29-1
J gene: TRBJ1-2
CDR3 length: 11
clone size: many
D gene: -
CDR3 protein: CSVGAGGGYTF
CDR3 DNA: TGCAGCGTTGGGGCCGGTGGGGGCTACACCTTC

V gene: TRBV7-8
J gene: TRBJ1-3
CDR3 length: 17
clone size: once
D gene: -
CDR3 protein: CASSRGEGRHSGNTIYF
CDR3 DNA: TGTGCCAGCAGCCGAGGGGAGGGGCGCCACTCTGGAAACACCATATATTTT

V gene: TRBV2
J gene: TRBJ1-2
CDR3 length: 13
clone size: -
D gene: -
CDR3 protein: CASSYRETYGYTF
CDR3 DNA: TGTGCCAGCAGTTACAGGGAAACCTATGGCTACACCTTC

V gene: TRBV12-3/TRBV12-4
J gene: TRBJ2-7
CDR3 length: 13
clone size: -
D gene: TRBD1
CDR3 protein: CASSFEGAGEQYF
CDR3 DNA: TGTGCCAGCAGTTTCGAGGGGGCTGGGGAGCAGTACTTC

V gene: TRBV7-6
J gene: TRBJ1-3
CDR3 length: 15
clone size: once
D gene: -
CDR3 protein: CASSVTGSSGNTIYF
CDR3 DNA: TGTGCCAGCAGTGTTACAGGAAGTTCTGGAAACACCATATATTTT

V gene: TRBV19
J gene: TRBJ1-6
CDR3 length: 14
clone size: -
D gene: -
CDR3 protein: CASSIQGGGSPLHF
CDR3 DNA: TGTGCCAGTAGTATCCAGGGAGGAGGCTCACCCCTCCACTTT

V gene: TRBV19
J gene: TRBJ2-2
CDR3 length: 14
clone size: -
D gene: TRBD2
CDR3 protein: CATGLAGATGELFF
CDR3 DNA: TGTGCCACCGGACTAGCGGGGGCTACCGGGGAGCTGTTTTTT

V gene: TRBV5-1
J gene: TRBJ2-7
CDR3 length: 13
clone size: -
D gene: -
CDR3 protein: CASSLKLPYEQYF
CDR3 DNA: TGCGCCAGCAGCTTAAAACTCCCATACGAGCAGTACTTC

V gene: TRBV5-4
J gene: TRBJ2-7
CDR3 length: 17
clone size: -
D gene: -
CDR3 protein: CASSPASRGPYSYEQYF
CDR3 DNA: TGTGCCAGCAGCCCAGCTTCCAGGGGCCCTTACTCCTACGAGCAGTACTTC

V gene: TRBV19
J gene: TRBJ2-5
CDR3 length: 14
clone size: -
D gene: TRBD1
CDR3 protein: CASTATGGVKTQYF
CDR3 DNA: TGTGCCAGTACCGCGACAGGGGGCGTAAAGACCCAGTACTTC

V gene: TRBV19
J gene: TRBJ2-1
CDR3 length: 14
clone size: -
D gene: -
CDR3 protein: CASSIGAAPNEQFF
CDR3 DNA: TGTGCCAGTAGTATAGGGGCCGCGCCCAACGAGCAGTTCTTC

V gene: TRBV2
J gene: TRBJ1-5
CDR3 length: 15
clone size: few
D gene: -
CDR3 protein: CASKEGGVRDQPQHF
CDR3 DNA: TGTGCCAGCAAGGAAGGAGGGGTGAGGGATCAGCCCCAGCATTTT

V gene: TRBV18
J gene: TRBJ2-7
CDR3 length: 15
clone size: -
D gene: TRBD1
CDR3 protein: CASSPSGQGDYEQYF
CDR3 DNA: TGTGCCAGCTCACCAAGCGGACAGGGAGACTACGAGCAGTACTTC

V gene: TRBV9
J gene: TRBJ2-1
CDR3 length: 11
clone size: -
D gene: -
CDR3 protein: CASSVADEQFF
CDR3 DNA: TGTGCCAGCAGCGTAGCTGATGAGCAGTTCTTC

V gene: TRBV7-6
J gene: TRBJ1-1
CDR3 length: 13
clone size: once
D gene: -
CDR3 protein: CASTTFAGGSWEF
CDR3 DNA: -

V gene: TRBV29-1
J gene: TRBJ1-2
CDR3 length: 11
clone size: few
D gene: TRBD1
CDR3 protein: CSVAPGQGETF
CDR3 DNA: TGCAGCGTTGCACCCGGACAGGGCGAAACCTTC

V gene: TRBV4-3
J gene: TRBJ1-6
CDR3 length: 15
clone size: -
D gene: TRBD1
CDR3 protein: CASSPMTGDHSPLHF
CDR3 DNA: TGCGCCAGCAGCCCCATGACAGGGGACCATTCACCCCTCCACTTT

V gene: TRBV5-1
J gene: TRBJ1-1
CDR3 length: 18
clone size: once
D gene: -
CDR3 protein: CASSPEGRRLGMNTEAFF
CDR3 DNA: TGCGCCAGCAGCCCGGAGGGTAGAAGGCTTGGAATGAACACTGAAGCTTTCTTT

V gene: TRBV9
J gene: TRBJ1-3
CDR3 length: 13
clone size: -
D gene: -
CDR3 protein: CASSPQAGNTIYF
CDR3 DNA: TGTGCCAGCAGCCCCCAGGCCGGAAACACCATATATTTT

V gene: TRBV24-1
J gene: TRBJ1-2
CDR3 length: 13
clone size: -
D gene: -
CDR3 protein: CATTRAGGYGYTF
CDR3 DNA: TGTGCCACCACCCGGGCGGGGGGCTATGGCTACACCTTC

V gene: TRBV3-1/TRBV3-2
J gene: TRBJ1-3
CDR3 length: 19
clone size: few
D gene: -
CDR3 protein: CASLPRSRKSRVRGNTIYF
CDR3 DNA: TGTGCCAGCCTCCCCCGCTCGAGAAAGAGCAGGGTGAGGGGAAACACCATATATTTT

V gene: TRBV7-9
J gene: TRBJ1-3
CDR3 length: 17
clone size: -
D gene: TRBD1
CDR3 protein: CASSLSGTGQSGNTIYF
CDR3 DNA: TGTGCCAGCAGCTTAAGCGGGACAGGGCAATCTGGAAACACCATATATTTT

V gene: TRBV10-1
J gene: TRBJ1-1
CDR3 length: 14
clone size: -
D gene: -
CDR3 protein: CASSDPTGNTEAFF
CDR3 DNA: TGCGCCAGCAGTGACCCGACAGGGAACACTGAAGCTTTCTTT

V gene: TRBV6-2/TRBV6-3
J gene: TRBJ2-3
CDR3 length: 14
clone size: once
D gene: -
CDR3 protein: CASSDYGSTDTQYF
CDR3 DNA: TGTGCCAGCAGTGATTACGGGAGCACAGATACGCAGTATTTT

V gene: TRBV19
J gene: TRBJ2-1
CDR3 length: 18
clone size: -
D gene: TRBD2
CDR3 protein: CASSMEFGVAGGYNEQFF
CDR3 DNA: TGTGCCAGTAGCATGGAATTTGGGGTAGCGGGGGGGTACAATGAGCAGTTCTTC

V gene: TRBV5-1
J gene: TRBJ1-4
CDR3 length: 14
clone size: few
D gene: -
CDR3 protein: CASSFTQNNEKLFF
CDR3 DNA: TGCGCCAGCAGCTTCACGCAGAATAATGAAAAACTGTTTTTT

V gene: TRBV5-1
J gene: TRBJ1-3
CDR3 length: 14
clone size: -
D gene: -
CDR3 protein: CASSNPGSGNTIYF
CDR3 DNA: TGCGCCAGCTCAAACCCAGGCTCTGGAAACACCATATATTTT

V gene: TRBV19
J gene: TRBJ1-6
CDR3 length: 12
clone size: -
D gene: -
CDR3 protein: CASSILSSPLHF
CDR3 DNA: TGTGCCAGTAGTATCCTAAGCTCACCCCTCCACTTT

V gene: TRBV5-6
J gene: TRBJ2-5
CDR3 length: 14
clone size: -
D gene: -
CDR3 protein: CASSYTGDRETQYF
CDR3 DNA: TGTGCCAGCAGCTATACAGGCGACAGGGAGACCCAGTACTTC

V gene: TRBV12-3/TRBV12-4
J gene: TRBJ2-7
CDR3 length: 12
clone size: -
D gene: -
CDR3 protein: CASSFGGDEQYF
CDR3 DNA: TGTGCCAGCAGTTTCGGAGGGGACGAGCAGTACTTC

V gene: TRBV19
J gene: TRBJ2-7
CDR3 length: 15
clone size: -
D gene: TRBD1
CDR3 protein: CASTPGPGQGALQYF
CDR3 DNA: TGTGCCAGTACTCCTGGGCCCGGACAGGGGGCTTTACAGTACTTC

V gene: TRBV6-2/TRBV6-3
J gene: TRBJ2-3
CDR3 length: 18
clone size: -
D gene: TRBD2
CDR3 protein: CASSPGLAGVSYTDTQYF
CDR3 DNA: TGTGCCAGCAGCCCCGGACTAGCGGGGGTGTCTTACACAGATACGCAGTATTTT

V gene: TRBV25-1
J gene: TRBJ2-1
CDR3 length: 14
clone size: -
D gene: -
CDR3 protein: CASSASWTYNEQFF
CDR3 DNA: TGTGCCAGCAGCGCCTCTTGGACTTACAATGAGCAGTTCTTC

V gene: TRBV12-5
J gene: TRBJ2-2
CDR3 length: 14
clone size: -
D gene: -
CDR3 protein: CASGPSGVTGELFF
CDR3 DNA: TGTGCTAGTGGTCCCTCGGGGGTGACCGGGGAGCTGTTTTTT

V gene: TRBV19
J gene: TRBJ1-2
CDR3 length: 9
clone size: -
D gene: -
CDR3 protein: CAVGLARTF
CDR3 DNA: TGTGCCGTCGGCCTAGCACGCACCTTC

V gene: TRBV5-5
J gene: TRBJ1-4
CDR3 length: 17
clone size: -
D gene: -
CDR3 protein: CASSLRSPQGLGEKLFF
CDR3 DNA: TGTGCCAGCAGCTTGCGTTCCCCACAGGGCCTTGGGGAAAAACTGTTTTTT

V gene: TRBV5-1
J gene: TRBJ1-2
CDR3 length: 12
clone size: once
D gene: -
CDR3 protein: CASRQGDRPLSF
CDR3 DNA: TGCGCCAGCAGACAGGGAGACAGGCCACTAAGCTTC

V gene: TRBV19
J gene: TRBJ2-1
CDR3 length: 13
clone size: -
D gene: TRBD1
CDR3 protein: CASGTANAYEQFF
CDR3 DNA: TGTGCCAGCGGGACAGCCAATGCATATGAGCAGTTCTTC

V gene: TRBV18
J gene: TRBJ1-2
CDR3 length: 14
clone size: -
D gene: -
CDR3 protein: CASQPQGINYGYTF
CDR3 DNA: TGTGCCAGCCAGCCTCAGGGGATCAACTATGGCTACACCTTC

V gene: TRBV4-1
J gene: TRBJ2-2
CDR3 length: 16
clone size: -
D gene: TRBD1
CDR3 protein: CASSQPGQGNTGELFF
CDR3 DNA: TGCGCCAGCAGCCAACCGGGACAGGGGAACACCGGGGAGCTGTTTTTT

V gene: TRBV11-2
J gene: TRBJ2-5
CDR3 length: 14
clone size: -
D gene: -
CDR3 protein: CASSLEARLKTQYF
CDR3 DNA: TGTGCCAGCAGCTTAGAAGCCCGTTTGAAGACCCAGTACTTC

V gene: TRBV5-1
J gene: TRBJ2-2
CDR3 length: 16
clone size: -
D gene: TRBD1
CDR3 protein: CASSSGQGALNGELFF
CDR3 DNA: TGCGCCAGCAGCTCGGGACAGGGGGCGCTTAACGGGGAGCTGTTTTTT

V gene: TRBV5-8
J gene: TRBJ1-5
CDR3 length: 15
clone size: -
D gene: -
CDR3 protein: CASYPRDWSNQPQHF
CDR3 DNA: TGTGCCTCATACCCGAGGGATTGGAGCAATCAGCCCCAGCATTTT